The 4 T cell receptor beta chains below all came from one sample that was sequenced in a study of vaccination effects on CD4 cells after COVID-19. Ahead of sequencing, the ViraFEST assay grew antigen-specific CD4+ T cells using viral peptide pools. Culturing for 10 days preceded CD4+ T cell isolation. Of the BNT162b2 and mRNA-1273 vaccines, participants received two doses of one or the other. Which antigens these TCRs recognize remains unknown. Repertoires were generated with immunoSEQ multiplex PCR, while TCRdb's copy carries only in-frame clones and drops some. The sample lists 75,000 or so clones, over 75% occurring once. Sequenced here: CD4+ T cells from PBMCs cultured with HCoV-OC43 spike peptides, sampled after COVID-19 vaccination. Subset in this sample: HCoV-OC43 spike overlapping peptide pool stimulation. The receptors here all came from a human donor who received a COVID-19 vaccine.

The CDR3 sequence: CASSPLQGYYGYTF. CDR3 sequence (DNA): TGTGCCAGCAGTCCCCTACAGGGTTACTATGGCTACACCTTC. The chain links TRBV6-2 or TRBV6-3 to TRBJ1-2; D is possibly TRBD1 (6 bases). The CDR3 loop spans 14 amino acids. Germline V lookup: CDR1 MNHEY, CDR2 SVGEGT. Trimming removed 5 bases at V and 3 bases at J, with 13 bases between.

The gene calls are TRBV5-1 and TRBJ1-5, with D tentatively TRBD1 (5 bases). The CDR3 totals 15 residues. Germline lookup yields CDR1 SGHRS and CDR2 YFSETQ. The V and J ends lost 4 bases and 2 bases respectively, with 13 bases between them. DNA of the CDR3: TGCGCCAGCAGCCCCGGGGGGTGGGGCAATCAGCCCCAGCATTTT. Translating gives CASSPGGWGNQPQHF.

The V gene is TRBV12-3 or TRBV12-4, the J gene TRBJ1-1; no clear D gene. The CDR3 loop spans 13 amino acids. The ends were cut back, 4 bases at V and 8 bases at J, with 14 bases in the middle. CDR3 region: CASSSPFRGEAFF. DNA of the CDR3: TGTGCCAGCAGTTCCCCGTTCAGAGGAGAAGCTTTCTTT.

The chain has TRBV28 and TRBJ2-5, with 10 bases identical to TRBD1. CDR1 and CDR2 from the germline V gene are MDHEN and SYDVKM. CDR3 length equals 16 residues. The V segment lost 8 bases and the J segment 5 bases; nucleotides outside the gene matches: 14. The CDR3 sequence: CASPPPGTGVVETQYF. For the CDR3, the DNA is TGTGCCAGCCCTCCCCCCGGGACAGGGGTTGTGGAGACCCAGTACTTC.